This T cell receptor beta chain emerged from a study of blood T cell repertoires in COVID-19. Overall study: Acute and convalescent COVID-19 specimens originated in the United States, Italy and Spain. T cells, B-cell-depleted T cells, or PBMCs provided the cDNA or gDNA that served as material.

Assay used: immunoSEQ multiplex PCR; TCRdb lists only in-frame clones, some missing. The profile covers around 100,000 clones, with approximately 90% appearing a single time and 0.97% taken by the ten largest. V was pared by 6 bases and J by 1 base, with 17 bases of the junction left unmatched. From germline, CDR1 is LNHDA and CDR2 SQIVND (reference sequence). The CDR3 is made up of 20 amino acids. The gene calls are TRBV19 and TRBJ2-5; 13 bases are a match to TRBD2. The specimen was peripheral blood. This TCR was recovered from a man in his 60s with acute or convalescent COVID-19. The CDR3 protein is CASSSFGLAGVSQFQETQYF. The CDR3 nucleotides read TGTGCCAGTAGCTCCTTCGGACTAGCGGGAGTATCCCAATTCCAAGAGACCCAGTACTTC. The whole variable domain, filled in from reference TRBV19 and TRBJ2-5, reads DGGITQSPKYLFRKEGQNVTLSCEQNLNHDAMYWYRQDPGQGLRLIYYSQIVNDFQKGDIAEGYSVSREKKESFPLTVTSAQKNPTAFYLCASSSFGLAGVSQFQETQYFGPGTRLLVL.